Each of the 19 T cell receptor beta chains below was sequenced from the same sample in a study of shared clonotypes between healthy human individuals. Naive CD8 cells lacked CD45RO and underwent positive selection for CCR7, leaving out terminally differentiated effector memory CD45RA+ cells. The data were produced by immunoSEQ multiplex PCR, yet TCRdb's version contains in-frame clones alone and is incomplete. This sample has approximately 2,200,000 clones, with 85% to 95% found just once. Source material: naive CD8+ T cells from PBMCs. Receptors were obtained from a young man in good health. Some clones in this sample may be carry-over from other donors' samples.

This chain connects TRBV6-4 to TRBJ2-7; 10 bases are a match to TRBD1. V dropped 6 bases and J dropped 1; count of bases not matched to a gene: 15. The germline V gene encodes CDR1 MRHNA and CDR2 SNTAGT. This CDR3 is 18 amino acids long. The DNA of the CDR3 is TGTGCCAGCAGCCCCCCCCTTACGCCGGGACAGGGGTCCTACGAGCAGTACTTC. This encodes CASSPPLTPGQGSYEQYF.

The V and J genes are TRBV7-3 and TRBJ1-6; a possible D gene is TRBD1 (6 bases). Trimming took off 5 bases at V and 5 bases at J, with 13 bases between the two ends. CDR1 and CDR2 (germline): SGHTA, FQGTGA. The CDR3 sequence is 15 residues long. The CDR3 here is CASSPKGGHNSPLHF. The DNA for the CDR3 is TGTGCCAGCAGCCCGAAAGGGGGGCATAATTCACCCCTCCACTTT.

The V and J genes are TRBV19 and TRBJ1-5, with D possibly being TRBD1 (5 bases). V was shortened by 0 bases and J by 4 bases, with 19 bases between the two germline ends. Germline V gene lookup returns CDR1 LNHDA and CDR2 SQIVND (reference sequence). CDR3 length: 18 amino acids. The CDR3 bases are TGTGCCAGTAGTATAGATATGGGAGGCCGGGGCCATAATCAGCCCCAGCATTTT. Residues: CASSIDMGGRGHNQPQHF. The whole variable domain, filled in from reference TRBV19 and TRBJ1-5, reads DGGITQSPKYLFRKEGQNVTLSCEQNLNHDAMYWYRQDPGQGLRLIYYSQIVNDFQKGDIAEGYSVSREKKESFPLTVTSAQKNPTAFYLCASSIDMGGRGHNQPQHFGDGTRLSIL.

The chain is built from TRBV9 and TRBJ2-1, with a tentative D call TRBD2 (6 bases). Trimming left V 0 bases short and J 10 bases short, with 17 bases between. The CDR3 contains 15 residues. The germline CDR1 and CDR2 sequences are SGDLS and YYNGEE. The CDR3 loop reads CASSVDLVGGVEQFF. DNA of the CDR3: TGTGCCAGCAGCGTAGACCTAGTGGGAGGTGTAGAGCAGTTCTTC.

The chain links TRBV11-1 to TRBJ2-1, with 11 nucleotides matching TRBD2. CDR1 is SGHAT, CDR2 FQDESV, per germline (reference sequence). V lost 5 bases and J lost 5; bases outside the gene matches: 5. The CDR3 sequence is 15 residues long. For the CDR3, the DNA is TGTGCCAGCAGCCCGCGACTAGCGGGGAACAATGAGCAGTTCTTC. It specifies CASSPRLAGNNEQFF.

This CDR3 is CASSPQGQGYSPLHF. As DNA, the CDR3 is TGCGCCAGCAGTCCCCAGGGACAGGGGTATTCACCCCTCCACTTT. This chain joins TRBV4-1 and TRBJ1-6, with TRBD1 matching 10 bases. CDR3 length equals 15 residues. Trimming took 6 bases from V and 8 from J; bases not matched to a gene: 7. Germline CDR1 reads MGHRA; CDR2 reads YSYEKL.

The V and J genes are TRBV27 and TRBJ1-1; D unresolved. Trimming cost V 0 bases and J 0 bases, with 5 bases left between them. The germline CDR1 and CDR2 sequences are MNHEY and SMNVEV (reference sequence). This CDR3 has 14 residues. DNA of the CDR3: TGTGCCAGCAGTTTATCCAGGATGAACACTGAAGCTTTCTTT. As protein: CASSLSRMNTEAFF.

In this sample, this clone turned up once. The chain carries TRBV19 and TRBJ2-1; no firm D call. Trimming removed 4 bases at V and 9 bases at J, with 7 bases between. The CDR3 spans 11 residues. Germline CDR1 LNHDA, CDR2 SQIVND (reference sequence). Here the CDR3 reads CASSTIGEQFF. As DNA, the CDR3 is TGTGCCAGTAGTACTATAGGTGAGCAGTTCTTC.

Details on this clone: This may be a read error: a much more frequent sequence differs by one nucleotide. Other DNA sequences in this sample translate to the same CDR3. J is TRBJ2-7 and V is TRBV2; 9 positions agree with TRBD1. Unmatched junction bases numbered 4, after V lost 5 bases and J lost 2 bases. Germline-derived CDR1 and CDR2 are SNHLY and FYNNEI. The CDR3 covers 14 residues. CDR3: CASSPGTGTYEQYF. The DNA of the CDR3 is TGTGCCAGCAGTCCCGGGACAGGGACCTACGAGCAGTACTTC.

The chain employs TRBV6-5 and TRBJ2-3; no clear D. Trimming removed 8 bases at V and 6 bases at J, with 12 bases between. The CDR3 has 12 residues. CDR1 and CDR2 from the germline V gene are MNHEY and SVGAGI. The CDR3 DNA reads as TGTGCCAGCGGTGGCTTCCCCGATACGCAGTATTTT. Protein sequence: CASGGFPDTQYF.

J is TRBJ2-7 and V is TRBV27; 7 bases match TRBD1. Germline V lookup: CDR1 MNHEY, CDR2 SMNVEV (reference sequence). Trimming at V came to 5 bases and at J to 2 bases, leaving 6 bases not matched to a gene. This CDR3 has 14 amino acids. In DNA, the CDR3 is TGTGCCAGCAGTCCCCCCCAGGGGGCCTACGAGCAGTACTTC. Its protein is CASSPPQGAYEQYF.

Details on this clone: Other DNA sequences in this specimen translate into the identical CDR3. This chain connects TRBV28 to TRBJ1-5, with no clear D. The CDR3 runs to 12 residues. Trimming removed 7 bases from V and 2 bases from J, with 6 bases in between. Germline V gene lookup returns CDR1 MDHEN and CDR2 SYDVKM. The CDR3 loop is CASITGNQPQHF. The CDR3 bases are TGTGCCAGCATAACAGGCAATCAGCCCCAGCATTTT. Combining the CDR3 with reference TRBV28 and TRBJ1-5 gives the whole variable domain DVKVTQSSRYLVKRTGEKVFLECVQDMDHENMFWYRQDPGLGLRLIYFSYDVKMKEKGDIPEGYSVSREKKERFSLILESASTNQTSMYLCASITGNQPQHFGDGTRLSIL.

The J gene is TRBJ1-1, the V gene TRBV19; the D gene is possibly TRBD1 (6 bases). This CDR3 spans 16 amino acids. V was shortened by 4 bases and J by 1 base, with 16 bases between the two germline ends. Germline CDR1 reads LNHDA; CDR2 reads SQIVND (reference sequence). The CDR3 reads CASSTHTGYPNTEAFF. In DNA form, the CDR3 reads TGTGCCAGTAGTACACATACAGGGTACCCGAACACTGAAGCTTTCTTT.

The rearrangement joins TRBV6-5 to TRBJ2-1, with D unresolved. Per germline, CDR1 MNHEY and CDR2 SVGAGI. Trimming took 7 bases from V and 10 from J, leaving 20 bases between them. The CDR3 has 14 amino acids. In DNA, the CDR3 is TGTGCCAGCACCCCTGTAGGGTTAGGTTGGGAGCAGTTCTTC. Translated: CASTPVGLGWEQFF.

The chain is built from TRBV6-5 and TRBJ2-3; D ambiguous. The germline gives CDR1 MNHEY, CDR2 SVGAGI. CDR3 size: 15 residues. Trimming stripped 5 bases from V and 1 base from J, with 13 bases between. CDR3 nucleotides: TGTGCCAGCAGTGCAACCGGCGAAGGCACAGATACGCAGTATTTT. It yields the protein CASSATGEGTDTQYF.

As for this clone: Other DNA sequences in this sample translate to the same CDR3. This chain connects TRBV27 to TRBJ2-2; D is ambiguous. The ends were cut back, 5 bases at V and 1 base at J, with 5 bases in the middle. The CDR3 runs to 13 residues. Per the germline V gene, CDR1 is MNHEY and CDR2 is SMNVEV (reference sequence). In DNA form, the CDR3 reads TGTGCCAGCAGTGCCCGGAACACCGGGGAGCTGTTTTTT. Amino acid sequence: CASSARNTGELFF.

The rearrangement joins TRBV27 to TRBJ2-2; TRBD2 agrees at 10 bases. CDR1 is MNHEY, CDR2 SMNVEV, per germline (reference sequence). The CDR3 runs 14 residues. Losses at the gene ends were 6 bases for V and 6 bases for J; bases not matched to a gene: 4. The CDR3: CASSKREGPGELFF. CDR3 nucleotide sequence: TGTGCCAGCAGCAAGCGGGAGGGCCCCGGGGAGCTGTTTTTT.

This chain uses TRBV21-1 with TRBJ2-7; no check of the table's D call, TRBD1, against the DNA was made. TRBV21-1 represents a pseudogene. The CDR3 length is 16 residues. Written as DNA, the CDR3 is TGTGCCAGCAGCAGTCAGGGGGCAGCCGGGGGCGGCGAGCAGTACTTC. It encodes CASSSQGAAGGGEQYF.

V usage is TRBV7-9 and J usage is TRBJ1-2; D unresolved. Germline V gives CDR1 SEHNR, CDR2 FQNEAQ (reference sequence). The CDR3 is 16 residues long. The chain's CDR3 is CAVNSREIPTNYGYTF. The CDR3 DNA sequence: TGTGCTGTAAATAGCCGGGAGATCCCTACTAACTATGGCTACACCTTC.